This record looks at one T cell receptor (beta chain) sequence and its context. The sample is drawn from a study of blood T cell repertoires in COVID-19. About the research overall: The United States, Italy and Spain provided the acute and convalescent COVID-19 samples. T cells, B-cell-depleted T cells, or PBMCs provided the cDNA or gDNA that served as material.

Profiling relied on immunoSEQ multiplex PCR, and the TCRdb table lists in-frame clones only, not all of them. The data contain fewer than 400,000 clones, roughly 89% of them singletons. The germline gives CDR1 SQVTM, CDR2 ANQGSEA. This CDR3 has 14 amino acids. The V and J ends lost 1 base and 8 bases, in that order; junction bases with no gene match: 10. This receptor was identified in a woman aged 45 to 65 who had recovered from COVID-19. The chain employs TRBV29-1 and TRBJ1-2, with TRBD1 matching over 7 bases. Sequencing was done on a sample of PBMCs or T cells enriched from blood (not recorded which). This chain's CDR3 is CSVEGRTGDYGYTF. The CDR3 coding sequence is TGCAGCGTTGAAGGGCGAACAGGGGATTACGGCTACACCTTC.